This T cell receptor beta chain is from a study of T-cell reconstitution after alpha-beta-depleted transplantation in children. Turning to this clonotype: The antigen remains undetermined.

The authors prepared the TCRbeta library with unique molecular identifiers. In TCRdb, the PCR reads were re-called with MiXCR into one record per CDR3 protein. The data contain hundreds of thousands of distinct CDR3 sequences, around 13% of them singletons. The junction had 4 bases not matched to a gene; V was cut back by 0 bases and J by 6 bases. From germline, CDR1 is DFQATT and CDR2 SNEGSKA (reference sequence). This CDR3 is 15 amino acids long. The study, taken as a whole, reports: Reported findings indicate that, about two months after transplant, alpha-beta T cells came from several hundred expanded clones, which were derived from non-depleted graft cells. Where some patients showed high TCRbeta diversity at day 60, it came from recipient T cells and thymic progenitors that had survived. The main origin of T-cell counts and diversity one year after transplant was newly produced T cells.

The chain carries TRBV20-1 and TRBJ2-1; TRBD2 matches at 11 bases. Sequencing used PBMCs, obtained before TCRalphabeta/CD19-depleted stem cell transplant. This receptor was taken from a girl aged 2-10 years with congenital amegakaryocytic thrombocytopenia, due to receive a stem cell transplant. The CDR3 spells CSARELAGVSNEQFF. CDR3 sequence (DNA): TGCAGTGCTAGAGAACTAGCGGGAGTTAGCAATGAGCAGTTCTTC.